This T cell receptor (beta chain) appears in the sequencing data of a study of identical twins. Notes on this clonotype: Its specificity is unknown.

CDR3 size: 15 residues. The V gene's germline CDR1 is SGHTA and CDR2 FQGTGA. V lost 1 base to trimming and J lost 0 bases, with 6 bases between them. Overall study results and limits: There were fewer insertions in abundant cord blood beta clonotypes, but memory repertoires showed no such pattern. Beta out-of-frame sequences displayed a weaker excess of sharing between twins.

Addition of a universal primer site occurred through template switching, and cDNA carried unique molecular identifiers. TCRdb analysed the 5' RACE reads with MiXCR anew, one entry per CDR3 protein. The profile shows some 760,000 distinct CDR3 sequences, 15% to 20% of them singletons. This sample was shared with a second study, whose subject was T cells expressing NK-cell markers. That report notes: These clonotypes, the leaders elsewhere, also led the CD3+CD56-NKG2C+ fraction in a handful of donors.

The sequence came from a woman between 18 and 29 years old in good health. The specimen sequenced was PBMCs. The gene calls are TRBV7-3 and TRBJ2-2; D not certain. The CDR3 loop reads CASSLNGANTGELFF. In DNA, the CDR3 is TGTGCCAGCAGCTTAAACGGAGCGAACACCGGGGAGCTGTTTTTT. Supplemented by reference TRBV7-3 and TRBJ2-2, the full variable domain reads GAGVSQTPSNKVTEKGKYVELRCDPISGHTALYWYRQSLGQGPEFLIYFQGTGAADDSGLPNDRFFAVRPEGSVSTLKIQRTERGDSAVYLCASSLNGANTGELFFGEGSRLTVL.